The present entry profiles one T cell receptor beta chain with its context. The data derive from a study of blood T cell repertoires in COVID-19. The wider study: T cells, B-cell-depleted T cells, or PBMCs provided the cDNA or gDNA that served as material.

As handled by the study authors: Estimates of nucleated cell counts were drawn from the amplification of reference gene primers. TCRdb's table, derived via immunoSEQ multiplex PCR, lists solely in-frame clones and lacks some. V and J calls and clone size come straight from that table; D and trimming were deduced from the DNA. The sample consists of 100,000 to 150,000 clones, around nine tenths of them appearing once. The germline V gene has CDR1 MNHEY and CDR2 SVGAGI. The CDR3 loop spans 13 amino acids. Trimming pared 0 bases from V and 8 bases from J, leaving 8 bases between. The chain recombines TRBV6-5 with TRBJ1-5; D is ambiguous. Input material: peripheral blood. The receptor comes from a woman aged 70 to 79 with COVID-19, enrolled during active disease. The CDR3: CASSYSRAEPQHF. The CDR3 nucleotides read TGTGCCAGCAGTTACTCGAGGGCTGAGCCCCAGCATTTT.